The present entry profiles one T cell receptor (beta chain) with its context. Its target is not known. For the library, individual cDNA molecules each received unique molecular identifiers. TCRdb reprocessed the reads with MiXCR, giving one entry per CDR3 protein. The sample holds around 120,000 distinct CDR3 sequences, about 7.7% seen once. The data stem from a study of human T cells and chemical hapten exposure. Across the study: Small discrepancies in pooled library volume mainly accounted for the varying TCR yields per sample.

The germline V gene has CDR1 SGHRS and CDR2 YFSETQ. Trimming removed 0 bases at V and 1 base at J, with 16 bases between. The CDR3 contains 17 residues. The study's findings and limits: Sensitization with DPC brought no change to TCRs above 1 in 1000 in frequency.

The authors extracted total RNA from unfractionated whole blood. Material for sequencing was whole blood. This receptor was identified in a human donor in good health. Some clones in this sample may be carry-over from other donors' samples. This chain links TRBV5-1 with TRBJ2-5; possible D gene TRBD1, 5 bases. The CDR3 loop is CASSLAPPGQVQETQYF. The CDR3 nucleotides are TGCGCCAGCAGCTTGGCTCCGCCCGGACAAGTCCAAGAGACCCAGTACTTC.